This note documents a single T cell receptor (beta chain) sequence. The antigen is not known. The CDR3 loop spans 16 amino acids. The germline gives CDR1 SGDLS, CDR2 YYNGEE. Trimming removed 2 bases from V and 4 bases from J; junction bases left unmatched: 5. Running of the v3.0 immunoSEQ assay took place at survey level. Sequencing used immunoSEQ multiplex PCR; TCRdb keeps in-frame clones, though not all of them. Seen here are under 45,000 clones, 94% observed once, and the top ten hold approximately 2.2%. The data were obtained in a study of long-term antiretroviral therapy in people with HIV. Study-wide results and caveats: Clonal expansions arising prior to ART prevailed in the repertoire at every time point. Post-ART samples showed increased diversity that remained below transplant donor control levels.

One or more pre-ART and two or more post-ART PBMC samples were available from each donor. Every specimen held between roughly 1-11 million cryopreserved PBMC. These were thawed and washed before DNA extraction. The sequence was collected from a young man with HIV. Specimen: unsorted PBMCs, collected 9 to 9.5 years after starting antiretroviral therapy. V gene TRBV9 combines with J gene TRBJ2-3, with 12 bases aligning to TRBD2. Here the CDR3 DNA reads TGTGCCAGCAGCGTCCCCCCTAGCGGGGGGGCAGATACGCAGTATTTT. Translated, it gives CASSVPPSGGADTQYF.